This T cell receptor beta chain came from a study of T cells in tuberculosis. Germline CDR1 reads LGHNT; CDR2 reads FRNRAP. Trimming at V came to 3 bases and at J to 0 bases, leaving 14 bases not matched to a gene. This CDR3 has 19 residues. Chain pairing is unknown; alpha and beta were sequenced separately. Repertoires were generated with immunoSEQ multiplex PCR, while TCRdb's copy carries only in-frame clones and drops some. This repertoire shows 85,000 to 90,000 clones, approximately 91% found once; its top ten account for under 2.5%. Sorting used thawed, overnight-rested PBMC stained with anti-CD3, a viability dye and GMM-loaded CD1B tetramer. The CD1B tetramers carried C32 glucose monomycolate purified from Rhodococcus equi.

This sequence originates from an adult woman with latent tuberculosis. The source material was CD1b-GMM tetramer-negative cells sorted from PBMCs. The V gene is TRBV12-5, the J gene TRBJ1-3, with 7 bases identical to TRBD1. CDR3 region: CASGFPRDFPGGSGNTIYF. The CDR3, as DNA: TGTGCTAGTGGTTTCCCCCGGGACTTCCCAGGGGGCTCTGGAAACACCATATATTTT.